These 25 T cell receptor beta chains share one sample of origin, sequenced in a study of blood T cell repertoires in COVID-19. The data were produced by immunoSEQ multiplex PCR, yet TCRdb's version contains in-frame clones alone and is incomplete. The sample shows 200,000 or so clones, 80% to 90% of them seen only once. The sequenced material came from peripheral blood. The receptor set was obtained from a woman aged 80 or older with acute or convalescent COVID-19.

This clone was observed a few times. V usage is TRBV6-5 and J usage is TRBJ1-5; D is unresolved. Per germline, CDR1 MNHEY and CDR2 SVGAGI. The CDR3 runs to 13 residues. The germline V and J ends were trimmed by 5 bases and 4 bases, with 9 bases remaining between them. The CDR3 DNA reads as TGTGCCAGCAGTACCCGAGAGAATCAGCCCCAGCATTTT. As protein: CASSTRENQPQHF.

The CDR3 sequence is CASSPSATIGTDTQYF. The DNA of the CDR3 is TGTGCCAGCTCACCATCCGCGACTATCGGCACAGATACGCAGTATTTT. J is TRBJ2-3 and V is TRBV18, with D possibly matching TRBD2 (5 bases). The germline V and J ends were trimmed by 2 bases and 1 base, with 13 bases remaining between them. Germline assignment: CDR1 KGHSH and CDR2 LQKENI. The CDR3 totals 16 residues.

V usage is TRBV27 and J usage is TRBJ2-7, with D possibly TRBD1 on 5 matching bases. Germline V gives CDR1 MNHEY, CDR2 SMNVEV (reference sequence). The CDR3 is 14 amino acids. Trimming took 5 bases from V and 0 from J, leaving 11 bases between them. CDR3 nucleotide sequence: TGTGCCAGCAGTCTAGACAGATTCTCCTACGAGCAGTACTTC. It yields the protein CASSLDRFSYEQYF.

Here the CDR3 DNA reads TGCGCCAGCAGCTTGGGCGGGGGGGGCTTCCAAGAGACCCAGTACTTC. Residues: CASSLGGGGFQETQYF. The rearrangement links TRBV5-1 to TRBJ2-5; 9 nucleotides align to TRBD2. The CDR3 extends over 16 amino acids. Germline assignment: CDR1 SGHRS and CDR2 YFSETQ. The junction had 4 bases not matched to a gene; V was cut back by 0 bases and J by 1 base.

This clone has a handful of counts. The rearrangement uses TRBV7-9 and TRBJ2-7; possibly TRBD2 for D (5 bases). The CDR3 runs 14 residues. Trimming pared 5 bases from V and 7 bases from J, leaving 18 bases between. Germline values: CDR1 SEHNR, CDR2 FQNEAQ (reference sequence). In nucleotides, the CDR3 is TGTGCCAGCAGCCCCCAACTAGGACCCGTGGAGCAGTACTTC. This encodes CASSPQLGPVEQYF.

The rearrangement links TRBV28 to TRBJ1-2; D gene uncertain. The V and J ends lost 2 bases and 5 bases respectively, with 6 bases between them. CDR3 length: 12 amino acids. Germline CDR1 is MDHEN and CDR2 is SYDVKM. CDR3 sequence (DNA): TGTGCCAGCAGTTTACAGGAATATGGCTACACCTTC. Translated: CASSLQEYGYTF.

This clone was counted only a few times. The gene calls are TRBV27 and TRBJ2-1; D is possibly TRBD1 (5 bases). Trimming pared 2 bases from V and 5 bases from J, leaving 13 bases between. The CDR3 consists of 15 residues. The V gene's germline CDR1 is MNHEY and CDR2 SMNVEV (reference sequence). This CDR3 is CASSLPPRQNNEQFF. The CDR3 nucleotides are TGTGCCAGCAGTTTACCCCCACGACAGAACAATGAGCAGTTCTTC.

CDR3 nucleotides: TGTGCCAGCAGCTTAGCGTGGACAGGGGCCAGGCAGCCCCAGCATTTT. Amino acid sequence: CASSLAWTGARQPQHF. The chain couples TRBV7-8 to TRBJ1-5; 9 bases are shared with TRBD1. Germline V CDR1 and CDR2: SGHVS, FQNEAQ. With V trimmed by 0 bases and J by 7 bases, 7 bases remained unmatched. The CDR3 spans 16 residues.

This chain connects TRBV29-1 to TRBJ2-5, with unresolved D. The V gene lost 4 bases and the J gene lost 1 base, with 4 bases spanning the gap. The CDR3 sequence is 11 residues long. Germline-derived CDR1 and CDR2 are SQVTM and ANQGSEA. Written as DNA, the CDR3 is TGCAGCGTTGGGGCCCAAGAGACCCAGTACTTC. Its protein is CSVGAQETQYF.

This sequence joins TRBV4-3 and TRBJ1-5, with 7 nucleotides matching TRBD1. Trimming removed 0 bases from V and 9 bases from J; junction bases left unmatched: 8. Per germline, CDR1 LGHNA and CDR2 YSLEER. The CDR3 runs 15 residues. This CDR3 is CASSQETTGSLPQHF. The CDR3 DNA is TGCGCCAGCAGCCAAGAAACGACAGGGTCCCTGCCCCAGCATTTT.

The CDR3 bases are TGTGCCAGTAGTATACAGACAGGGAACACTGAAGCTTTCTTT. This translates into CASSIQTGNTEAFF. This chain joins TRBV19 and TRBJ1-1; weak D call: TRBD1 (6 bases). This CDR3 region has 14 residues. Deletions cut 2 bases from V and 1 base from J, with 8 bases between. Germline loops: CDR1 LNHDA, CDR2 SQIVND (reference sequence).

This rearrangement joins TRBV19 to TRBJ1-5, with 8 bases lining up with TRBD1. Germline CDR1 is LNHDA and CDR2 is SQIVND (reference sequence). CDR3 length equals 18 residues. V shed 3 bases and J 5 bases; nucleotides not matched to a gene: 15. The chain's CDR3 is CASSMWDRSLVRDQPQHF. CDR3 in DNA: TGTGCCAGTAGTATGTGGGACAGGTCATTGGTACGGGATCAGCCCCAGCATTTT.

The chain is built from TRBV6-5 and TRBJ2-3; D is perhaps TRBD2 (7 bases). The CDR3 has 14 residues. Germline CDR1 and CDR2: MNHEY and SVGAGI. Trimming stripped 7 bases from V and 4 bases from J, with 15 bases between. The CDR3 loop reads CASMKGGESDTQYF. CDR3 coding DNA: TGTGCCAGCATGAAAGGGGGGGAATCAGATACGCAGTATTTT.

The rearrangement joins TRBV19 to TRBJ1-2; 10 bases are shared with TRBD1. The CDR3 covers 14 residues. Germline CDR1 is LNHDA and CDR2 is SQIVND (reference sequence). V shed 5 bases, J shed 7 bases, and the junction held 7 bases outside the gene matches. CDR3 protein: CASSPTGGFGGYTF. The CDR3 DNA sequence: TGTGCCAGTAGTCCGACAGGGGGCTTTGGTGGCTACACCTTC.

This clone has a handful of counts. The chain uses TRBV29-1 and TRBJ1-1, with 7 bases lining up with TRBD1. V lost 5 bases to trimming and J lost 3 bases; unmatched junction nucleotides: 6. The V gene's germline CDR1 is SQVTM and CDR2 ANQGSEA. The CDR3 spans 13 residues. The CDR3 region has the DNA TGCAGCGTTCGACAGGGTGGGGACACTGAAGCTTTCTTT. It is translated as CSVRQGGDTEAFF.

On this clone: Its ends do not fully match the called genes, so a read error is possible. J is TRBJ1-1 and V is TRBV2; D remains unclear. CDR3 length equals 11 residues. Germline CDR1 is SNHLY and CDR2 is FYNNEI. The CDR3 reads CASSEYTEAFF. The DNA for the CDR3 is TGTGCCAGCAGTGAATACACCGAAGCTTTCTTT.

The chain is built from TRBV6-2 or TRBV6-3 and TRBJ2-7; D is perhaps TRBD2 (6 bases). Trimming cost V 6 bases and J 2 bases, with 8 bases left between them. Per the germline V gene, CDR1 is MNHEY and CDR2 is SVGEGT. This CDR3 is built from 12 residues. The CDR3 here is CASSGGTYEQYF. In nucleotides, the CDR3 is TGTGCCAGCAGCGGCGGGACCTACGAGCAGTACTTC.

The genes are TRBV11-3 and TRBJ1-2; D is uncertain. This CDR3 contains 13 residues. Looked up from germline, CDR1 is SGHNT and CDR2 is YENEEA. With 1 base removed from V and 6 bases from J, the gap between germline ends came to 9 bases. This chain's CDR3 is CASSLGQLDGYTF. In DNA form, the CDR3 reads TGTGCCAGCAGCTTAGGCCAGTTGGATGGCTACACCTTC.

The CDR3 region is CASSLEARGYTEAFF. CDR3 nucleotide sequence: TGTGCCAGCAGCTTAGAGGCCAGGGGGTATACTGAAGCTTTCTTT. V gene TRBV7-2 combines with J gene TRBJ1-1; 7 bases align to TRBD1. V gave up 1 base and J gave up 5 bases; unmatched junction bases: 7. CDR3 size: 15 residues. Looked up from germline, CDR1 is SGHTA and CDR2 is FQGNSA.

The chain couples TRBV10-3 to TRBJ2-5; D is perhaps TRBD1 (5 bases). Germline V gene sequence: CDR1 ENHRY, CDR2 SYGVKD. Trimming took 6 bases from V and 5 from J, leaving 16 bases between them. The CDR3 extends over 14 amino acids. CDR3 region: CAIRTDSNSETQYF. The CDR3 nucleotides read TGTGCCATCAGAACCGACAGCAACAGCGAGACCCAGTACTTC.

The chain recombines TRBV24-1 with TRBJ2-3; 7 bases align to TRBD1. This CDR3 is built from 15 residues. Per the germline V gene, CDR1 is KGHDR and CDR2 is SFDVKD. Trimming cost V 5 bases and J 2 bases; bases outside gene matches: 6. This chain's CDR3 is CATSARDRNTDTQYF. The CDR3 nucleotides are TGTGCCACCAGTGCCAGGGACAGAAACACAGATACGCAGTATTTT.

The CDR3 coding sequence is TGTGCCAGCAGCGTAGGGACAGGGTCTAATGAAAAACTGTTTTTT. Translating gives CASSVGTGSNEKLFF. The gene calls are TRBV11-2 and TRBJ1-4; 9 bases are a match to TRBD1. V was pared by 5 bases and J by 3 bases, with 4 bases of the junction left unmatched. The CDR3 has 15 amino acids. Germline V lookup: CDR1 SGHAT, CDR2 FQNNGV.

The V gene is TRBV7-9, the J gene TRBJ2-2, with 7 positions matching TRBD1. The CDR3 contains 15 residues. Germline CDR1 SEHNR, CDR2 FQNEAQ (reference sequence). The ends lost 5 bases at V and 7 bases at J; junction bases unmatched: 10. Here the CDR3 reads CASSQPGTVSGELFF. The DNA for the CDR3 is TGTGCCAGCAGCCAACCCGGGACAGTGAGCGGGGAGCTGTTTTTT.

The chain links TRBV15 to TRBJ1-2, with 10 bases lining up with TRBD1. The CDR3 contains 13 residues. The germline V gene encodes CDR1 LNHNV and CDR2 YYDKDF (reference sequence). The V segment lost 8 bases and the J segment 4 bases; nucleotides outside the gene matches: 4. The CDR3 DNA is TGTGCCACCGGGACAGGGGCGAGCTATGGCTACACCTTC. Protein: CATGTGASYGYTF. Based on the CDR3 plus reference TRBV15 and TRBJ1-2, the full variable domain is DAMVIQNPRYQVTQFGKPVTLSCSQTLNHNVMYWYQQKSSQAPKLLFHYYDKDFNNEADTPDNFQSRRPNTSFCFLDIRSPGLGDTAMYLCATGTGASYGYTFGSGTRLTVV.

CDR3 in amino acids: CASSFGQGAPGANVLTF. The CDR3 nucleotides are TGTGCCAGCAGCTTCGGACAGGGCGCGCCTGGGGCCAACGTCCTGACTTTC. J is TRBJ2-6 and V is TRBV7-2; TRBD1 agrees at 8 bases. With V trimmed by 3 bases and J by 2 bases, 6 bases remained unmatched. The CDR3 consists of 17 residues. Germline values: CDR1 SGHTA, CDR2 FQGNSA.